This passage covers 10 T cell receptor beta chains from one sample sequenced in a study of control samples from healthy donors and cancer patients. Some clones are missing from TCRdb's copy, which holds only in-frame ones; the method was immunoSEQ multiplex PCR. The sample shows around 120,000 clones, 75% to 90% of them seen only once. Sequenced material: PBMCs. Source of these receptors: a woman in her forties or fifties with colorectal cancer.

This clone has just a few counts. This chain connects TRBV7-8 to TRBJ1-5; D may be TRBD1 (5 bases). The CDR3 covers 15 residues. Deletions cut 3 bases from V and 10 bases from J, with 19 bases between. The germline gives CDR1 SGHVS, CDR2 FQNEAQ. The chain's CDR3 is CASSFGADHRQPQHF. For the CDR3, the DNA is TGTGCCAGCAGCTTTGGGGCAGACCACCGTCAACCCCAGCATTTT. Based on the CDR3 plus reference TRBV7-8 and TRBJ1-5, the full variable domain is GAGVSQSPRYKVAKRGQDVALRCDPISGHVSLFWYQQALGQGPEFLTYFQNEAQLDKSGLPSDRFFAERPEGSVSTLKIQRTQQEDSAVYLCASSFGADHRQPQHFGDGTRLSIL.

Turning to this clone: The final CDR3 position lacks the conserved phenylalanine or tryptophan, pointing to a likely read error. The V gene is TRBV3-1 (or the pseudogene TRBV3-2), the J gene TRBJ1-2, with 7 bases that match TRBD1. V lost 1 base, J lost 4 bases, and 3 bases stayed unmatched. The CDR3 sequence is 14 residues long. Germline V gives CDR1 LGHDT, CDR2 YNNKEL (reference sequence). CDR3 in DNA: TGTGCCAGCAGCCAAGGGGACAGCCGCTATGGCTACACCTCC. It specifies CASSQGDSRYGYTS.

V and J are TRBV10-3 and TRBJ2-1, with no clear D. CDR3 length: 14 residues. Per the germline V gene, CDR1 is ENHRY and CDR2 is SYGVKD. The germline V and J ends were trimmed by 3 bases and 2 bases, with 8 bases remaining between them. In DNA, the CDR3 is TGTGCCATCAGTGATCGCTCTGCCTACAATGAGCAGTTCTTC. Protein: CAISDRSAYNEQFF.

CDR3 nucleotides: TGTGCCAGCAGCCAAAGGACGGGTGGCCGGGGAGGCGGCTACACCTTC. This sequence encodes CASSQRTGGRGGGYTF. This chain links TRBV3-1 (or the pseudogene TRBV3-2) with TRBJ1-2; D remains unclear. The CDR3 spans 16 residues. V dropped 2 bases and J dropped 8 bases, with 21 bases sitting between them. From germline, CDR1 is LGHDT and CDR2 YNNKEL (reference sequence).

The chain is built from TRBV11-3 and TRBJ2-3, with D perhaps being TRBD1 or TRBD2 (5 bases each). This CDR3 has 16 residues. Germline CDR1 and CDR2: SGHNT and YENEEA. V was trimmed by 5 bases and J by 6 bases, leaving 21 bases between them. The CDR3 bases are TGTGCCAGCAGCCGTCGGGGTAGCGAAGGGGTGGATACGCAGTATTTT. Translating it yields CASSRRGSEGVDTQYF.

The sample holds a few counts of this clone. In DNA, the CDR3 is TGTGCCAGCAGCATAGGCGGGGCCGCGAACACCGGGGAGCTGTTTTTT. It codes for CASSIGGAANTGELFF. The rearrangement links TRBV21-1 to TRBJ2-2; TRBD2 is taken as the D call from the table, unchecked against the DNA. TRBV21-1 is tagged as a pseudogene. The CDR3 loop spans 16 amino acids.

V and J are TRBV9 and TRBJ1-3, with 8 bases lining up with TRBD1. CDR3 length: 14 amino acids. Germline CDR1 reads SGDLS; CDR2 reads YYNGEE. V lost 4 bases to trimming and J lost 6 bases; unmatched junction nucleotides: 6. This chain's CDR3 is CASSTRQGQNTIYF. DNA of the CDR3: TGTGCCAGCAGCACCCGACAGGGGCAAAACACCATATATTTT.

The chain recombines TRBV11-2 with TRBJ2-1, with D unclear. Germline values: CDR1 SGHAT, CDR2 FQNNGV. With 6 bases removed from V and 8 bases from J, the gap between germline ends came to 14 bases. The CDR3 runs to 13 residues. The CDR3 loop is CASSRLVFDEQFF. The CDR3 nucleotides read TGTGCCAGCAGTCGTCTAGTGTTCGATGAGCAGTTCTTC.

This sequence joins TRBV9 and TRBJ2-3; TRBD1 or TRBD2 may be the D gene (8 bases each). Trimming stripped 0 bases from V and 2 bases from J, with 19 bases between. The CDR3 length is 18 residues. CDR1 and CDR2 (germline): SGDLS, YYNGEE. The CDR3 region has the DNA TGTGCCAGCAGCGTAGCCGTCCGGGGGGGACAGGACACAGATACGCAGTATTTT. Amino acid sequence: CASSVAVRGGQDTDTQYF.

The V gene is TRBV27, the J gene TRBJ2-3; D perhaps matches TRBD2 (5 bases). This CDR3 spans 15 amino acids. V was trimmed by 5 bases and J by 3 bases, leaving 15 bases between them. Per germline, CDR1 MNHEY and CDR2 SMNVEV (reference sequence). The CDR3, as DNA: TGTGCCAGCAGTCGACTCCCCCGAGGGACAGATACGCAGTATTTT. The encoded protein is CASSRLPRGTDTQYF.